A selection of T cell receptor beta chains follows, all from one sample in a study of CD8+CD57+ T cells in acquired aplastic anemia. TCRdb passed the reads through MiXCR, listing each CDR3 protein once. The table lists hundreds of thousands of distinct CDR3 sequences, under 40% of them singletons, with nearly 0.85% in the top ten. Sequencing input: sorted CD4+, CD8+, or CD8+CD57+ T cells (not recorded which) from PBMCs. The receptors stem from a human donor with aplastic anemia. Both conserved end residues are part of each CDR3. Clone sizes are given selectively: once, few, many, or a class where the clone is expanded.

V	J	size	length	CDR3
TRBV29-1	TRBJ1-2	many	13	CSTREGSSYGYTF
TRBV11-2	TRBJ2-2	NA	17	CASSPDRGRARNGELFF
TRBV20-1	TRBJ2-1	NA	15	CSARNVDRGNNEQFF
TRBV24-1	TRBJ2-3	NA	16	CATSDFGTFSTDTQYF
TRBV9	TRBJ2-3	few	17	CASSVDLTSGGTDTQYF
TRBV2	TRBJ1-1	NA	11	CASTGDAGAFF
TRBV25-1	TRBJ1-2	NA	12	CAGSYSGGGYTF
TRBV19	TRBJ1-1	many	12	CASSISAGEAFF
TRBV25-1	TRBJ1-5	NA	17	CASSPGVGTGVNQPQHF
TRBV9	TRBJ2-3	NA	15	CASSQGASPTDTQYF
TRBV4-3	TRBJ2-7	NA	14	CASSPEGRSYEQYF
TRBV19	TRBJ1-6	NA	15	CASSSHGQDNSPLHF
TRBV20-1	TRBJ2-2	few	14	CSAPLPSNTGELFF
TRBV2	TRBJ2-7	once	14	CASSPRGGRVEQYF
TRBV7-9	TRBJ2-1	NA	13	CAGSLAGGYEQFF
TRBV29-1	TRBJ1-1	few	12	CSVIRRNTEAFF
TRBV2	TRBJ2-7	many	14	CASSMRGTSYEQYF
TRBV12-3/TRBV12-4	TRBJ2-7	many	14	CASSAQGVSGEQYF
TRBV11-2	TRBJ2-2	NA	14	CASSLRDSPGELSF
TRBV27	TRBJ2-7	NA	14	CASRLGTSPYEQYF
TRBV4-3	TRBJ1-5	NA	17	CASSQGAVWGRGQPQHF
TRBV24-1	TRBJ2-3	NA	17	CATSDRTSGRNTDTQYF
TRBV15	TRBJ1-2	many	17	CATSREAGGLSNYGYTF
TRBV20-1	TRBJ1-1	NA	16	CSQLGAPRDRNTEAFF
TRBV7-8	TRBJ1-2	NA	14	CASSLGRLQRGYTF
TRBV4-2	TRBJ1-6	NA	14	CASSQQNRDSPLHF